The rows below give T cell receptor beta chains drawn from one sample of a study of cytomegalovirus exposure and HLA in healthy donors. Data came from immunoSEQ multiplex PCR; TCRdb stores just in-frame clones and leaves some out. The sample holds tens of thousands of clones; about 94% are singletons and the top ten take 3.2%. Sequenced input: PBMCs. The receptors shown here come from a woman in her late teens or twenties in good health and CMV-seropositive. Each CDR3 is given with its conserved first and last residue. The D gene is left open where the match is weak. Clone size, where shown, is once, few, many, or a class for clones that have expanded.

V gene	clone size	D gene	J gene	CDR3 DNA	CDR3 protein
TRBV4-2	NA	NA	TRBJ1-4	TGTGCCAGCAGCCCCCTTGGGGGAGGTGATGAAAAACTGTTTTTT	CASSPLGGGDEKLFF
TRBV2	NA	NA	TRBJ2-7	TGTGCCAGCAGTGATGGGGACTCTTTATCCGAGCAGTACTTC	CASSDGDSLSEQYF
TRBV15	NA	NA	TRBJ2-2	TGTGCCACCAGGCAAAACAGAGACACCGGGGAGCTGTTTTTT	CATRQNRDTGELFF
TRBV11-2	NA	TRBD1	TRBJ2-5	TGTGCCAGCAGCCCGACAGGGGGCTTTTTGGAGACCCAGTACTTC	CASSPTGGFLETQYF
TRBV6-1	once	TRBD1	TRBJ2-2	TGTGCCAGCAGTACAGGGGGTACGGGTACCGGGGAGCTGTTTTTT	CASSTGGTGTGELFF
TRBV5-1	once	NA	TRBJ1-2	TGCGCCAGCAGCTCCGCGGGGGAAGCTAACTATGGCTACACCTTC	CASSSAGEANYGYTF
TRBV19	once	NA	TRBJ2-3	TGTGCCAGTAGAGAGACAGATACGCAGTATTTT	CASRETDTQYF
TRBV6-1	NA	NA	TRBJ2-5	TGTGCCAGCAGTGAATTAGAGGGATCACCGGAGACCCAGTACTTC	CASSELEGSPETQYF
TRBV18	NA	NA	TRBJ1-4	TGTGCCAGCTCACCCCCCCCGGCGGGAAAACTGTTTTTT	CASSPPPAGKLFF
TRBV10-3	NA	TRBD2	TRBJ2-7	TGTGCCATCAGTCTAGCGGGGGCTACCTACGAGCAGTACTTC	CAISLAGATYEQYF
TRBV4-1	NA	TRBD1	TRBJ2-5	TGCGCCAGCAGCCCAATGTGGGGACAGGAGACCCAGTACTTC	CASSPMWGQETQYF
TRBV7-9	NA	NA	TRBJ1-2	TGTGCCAGCAGCTTAGGCCCGACAGACGCCTATGGCTACACCTTC	CASSLGPTDAYGYTF
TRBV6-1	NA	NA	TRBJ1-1	TGTGCCAGCCCGTGGGGGGGAGTGAACACTGAAGCTTTCTTT	CASPWGGVNTEAFF
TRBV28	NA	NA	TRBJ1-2	TGTGCCAGCAGTTTATTGGGGGCCGCTAACTATGGCTACACCTTC	CASSLLGAANYGYTF
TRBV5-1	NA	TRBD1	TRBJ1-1	TGCGCCAGCAGCAGCACAGGGGGCGCCGCTGAAGCTTTCTTT	CASSSTGGAAEAFF
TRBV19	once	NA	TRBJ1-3	TGTGCCAGTAGTATTTCAGGGGTCGAAGGAAACACCATATATTTT	CASSISGVEGNTIYF
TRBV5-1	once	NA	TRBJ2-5	TGCGCCAGCAGCTTGTTGGCGACAGGCCAAGAGACCCAGTACTTC	CASSLLATGQETQYF
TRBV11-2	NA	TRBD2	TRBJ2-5	TGTGCCAGCAGCTTCGGGACTAGCGGGGTGAACCAAGAGACCCAGTACTTC	CASSFGTSGVNQETQYF
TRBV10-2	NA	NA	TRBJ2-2	TGCGCCAGCTCTCCTCTAAGGAACACCGGGGAGCTGTTTTTT	CASSPLRNTGELFF
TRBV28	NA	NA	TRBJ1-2	TGTGCCAGCAGTACCGGATATGGCGGCACCTTC	CASSTGYGGTF
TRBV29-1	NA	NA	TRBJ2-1	TGCAGCGTAGGGCCGCAGGGACAATACAATGAGCAGTTCTTC	CSVGPQGQYNEQFF
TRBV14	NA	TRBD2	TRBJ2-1	TGTGCCAGCAGCCTACCGGGACTAGCGGGGCCCAAGCAGTTCTTC	CASSLPGLAGPKQFF
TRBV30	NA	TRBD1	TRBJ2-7	TGTGCCTGGAGTCGACAGGGCTTATCCTACGAGCAGTACTTC	CAWSRQGLSYEQYF
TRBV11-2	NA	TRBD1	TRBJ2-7	TGTGCCAGCTCGGGACAGCCAAGCTCCTACGAGCAGTACTTC	CASSGQPSSYEQYF
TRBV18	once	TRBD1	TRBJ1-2	TGTGCCAGCTCACGGGACAGGGGTAACTATGGCTACACCTTC	CASSRDRGNYGYTF
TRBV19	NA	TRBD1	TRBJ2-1	TGTGCCAGTAGTATAGATACAGGGGCGGGTGAGCAGTTCTTC	CASSIDTGAGEQFF
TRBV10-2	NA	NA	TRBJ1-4	TGCGCCAGCAGTGAGGCAGGAGGGGTAAAACTGTTTTTT	CASSEAGGVKLFF
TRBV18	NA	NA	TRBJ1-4	TGTGCCAGCTCACTTACAGTTGAAAAACTGTTTTTT	CASSLTVEKLFF
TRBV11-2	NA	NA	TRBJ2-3	TGTGCCAGCAGCTTAGACCCCCAAGGGGCAGGGGTCACAGATACGCAGTATTTT	CASSLDPQGAGVTDTQYF
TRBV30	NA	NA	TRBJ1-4	TGTGCCTGGAGTGTAAACCGGGAACTGTTTTTT	CAWSVNRELFF
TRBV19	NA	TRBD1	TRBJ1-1	TGTGCCAGTAACCCGGGACAGGGGGCAAGAGCTTTCTTT	CASNPGQGARAFF
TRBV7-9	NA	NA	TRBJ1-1	TGTGCCAGCAGCCCCTTAGGGGGAACTGAAGCTTTCTTT	CASSPLGGTEAFF
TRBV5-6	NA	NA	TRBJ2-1	TGTGCCAGCAGCTTGCAGAGAGGCCCTGGCAGGCAGTTCTTC	CASSLQRGPGRQFF
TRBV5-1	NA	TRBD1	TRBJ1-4	TGCGCCAGCAGCTCAGCCGGGACAGGGGCTGAAAAACTGTTTTTT	CASSSAGTGAEKLFF
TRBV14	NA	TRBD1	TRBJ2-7	TGTGCCAGCAGCGGCCGGGACAGGGGGTCCTACGAGCAGTACTTC	CASSGRDRGSYEQYF
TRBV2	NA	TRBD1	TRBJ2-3	TGTGCCAGCAGTGATGACAGGGGGCGTACAGATACGCAGTATTTT	CASSDDRGRTDTQYF
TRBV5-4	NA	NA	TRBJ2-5	TGTGCCAGCAGCTTGCGCAGGGAAGAGACCCAGTACTTC	CASSLRREETQYF
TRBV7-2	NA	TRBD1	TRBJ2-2	TGTGCCAGCAGCTTACGACAGGGGGCTTATAGCACCGGGGAGCTGTTTTTT	CASSLRQGAYSTGELFF
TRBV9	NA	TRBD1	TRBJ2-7	TGTGCCAGCAGCCTCCGATCGACAGGGGGAAAGGACGAGCAGTACTTC	CASSLRSTGGKDEQYF
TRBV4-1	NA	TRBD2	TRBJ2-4	TGCGCCAGCAGCCCCGTTGTTCGGGGGGAAGGCAAAAACATTCAGTACTTC	CASSPVVRGEGKNIQYF
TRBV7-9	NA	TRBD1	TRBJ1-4	TGTGCCAGCAGCTCAACCACAGGGGCCGGGAATGAAAAACTGTTTTTT	CASSSTTGAGNEKLFF
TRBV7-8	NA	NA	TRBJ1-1	TGTGCCAGCAGCTCCTCCCGGGGGAGGAACACTGAAGCTTTCTTT	CASSSSRGRNTEAFF
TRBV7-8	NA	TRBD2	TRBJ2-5	TGTGCCAGCAGCTTAGGGGGTAGCGGGAGGGTGGAGACCCAGTACTTC	CASSLGGSGRVETQYF
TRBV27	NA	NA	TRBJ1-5	TGTGCGGCAGGCAATCAGCCCCAGCATTTT	CAAGNQPQHF
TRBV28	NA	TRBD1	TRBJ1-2	TGTGCCAGCGGTTCTACAGGGGGCAAATCATTTGCCTATGGCTACACCTTC	CASGSTGGKSFAYGYTF
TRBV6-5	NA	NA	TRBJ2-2	TGTGCCAGCAGTTACTTGGGAAGGGGGTACACCGGGGAGCTGTTTTTT	CASSYLGRGYTGELFF
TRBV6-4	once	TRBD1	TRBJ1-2	TGTGCCAGCAGGATGGGGACAGGGAGCTATGGCTACACCTTC	CASRMGTGSYGYTF
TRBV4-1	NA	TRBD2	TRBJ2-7	TGCGCCAGCAGCCAGACAGCGGGGGGATCCTACGAGCAGTACTTC	CASSQTAGGSYEQYF
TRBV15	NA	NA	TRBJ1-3	TGTGCCACCAGCAGAGATCTAGGCCTCGGAAACACCATATATTTT	CATSRDLGLGNTIYF
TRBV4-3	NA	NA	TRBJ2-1	TGCGCCAGCAGCCAAGACCGCGGGACCTACAATGAGCAGTTCTTC	CASSQDRGTYNEQFF
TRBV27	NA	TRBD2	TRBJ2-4	TGTGCCAGCAGTTTATTTAGCGGGGTCAGGAAAAACATTCAGTACTTC	CASSLFSGVRKNIQYF
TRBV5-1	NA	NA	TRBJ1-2	TGCGCCAGCAGCTTGGGTGCAGGCCCTTTAACCTTC	CASSLGAGPLTF
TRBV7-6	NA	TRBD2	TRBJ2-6	TGTGCCAGCAGCTTATGGGAGGGTAAGGTCCTGACTTTC	CASSLWEGKVLTF